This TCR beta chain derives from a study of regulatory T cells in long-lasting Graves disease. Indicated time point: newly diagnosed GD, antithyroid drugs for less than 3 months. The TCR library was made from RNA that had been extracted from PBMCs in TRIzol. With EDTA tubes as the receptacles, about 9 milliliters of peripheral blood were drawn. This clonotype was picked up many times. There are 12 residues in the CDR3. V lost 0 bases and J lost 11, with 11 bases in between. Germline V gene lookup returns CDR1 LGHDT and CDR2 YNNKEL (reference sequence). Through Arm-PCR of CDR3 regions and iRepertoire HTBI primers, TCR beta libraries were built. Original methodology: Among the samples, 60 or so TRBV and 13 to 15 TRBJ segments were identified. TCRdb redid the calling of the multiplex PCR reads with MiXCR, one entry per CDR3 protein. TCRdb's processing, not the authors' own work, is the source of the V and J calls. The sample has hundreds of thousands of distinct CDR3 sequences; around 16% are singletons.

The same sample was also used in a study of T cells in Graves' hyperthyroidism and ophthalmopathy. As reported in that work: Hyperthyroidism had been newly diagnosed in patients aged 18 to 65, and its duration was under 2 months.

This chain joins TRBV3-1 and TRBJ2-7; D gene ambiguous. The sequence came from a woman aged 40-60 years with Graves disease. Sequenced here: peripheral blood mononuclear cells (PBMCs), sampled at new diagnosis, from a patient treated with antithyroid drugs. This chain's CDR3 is CASSQDVREKYF. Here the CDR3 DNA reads TGTGCCAGCAGCCAAGATGTTAGGGAAAAGTACTTC.